This T cell receptor (beta chain) was sequenced in a study of CD8+CD57+ T cells in acquired aplastic anemia. The CDR3 sequence is 12 residues long. V shed 4 bases and J shed 15 bases, with 16 bases lying between them. Germline V CDR1 and CDR2: LGHDT, YNNKEL (reference sequence). This clonotype was counted at least ten times. According to the study, genomic DNA was the template for TCR beta VDJ and CDR3 profiling. Each CDR3 protein gets one entry after TCRdb re-called the reads with MiXCR. This table holds 150,000 to 200,000 distinct CDR3 sequences, approximately 43% found once. The V gene is TRBV3-1, the J gene TRBJ2-4, with D unresolved. Material for sequencing was sorted CD4+, CD8+, or CD8+CD57+ T cells (not recorded which) from PBMCs. The clonotype was recovered from a human donor in good health. The CDR3 here is CASSLTTGPRYF. CDR3 bases: TGTGCCAGCAGCCTTACCACCGGGCCGAGGTACTTC.